Listed here is a single TCR beta chain. This clone came up a few times. The antigen it recognizes is unknown. No quality values exist for individual bases; no much larger clone is one base distant. This sample stems from a study of T cell responses to AZD1222 COVID-19 vaccine (dated by TCRdb to about 2021). In the study overall: TCR sequencing was performed for 230 to 250 trial participants, of whom around 200 were given two doses of AZD1222 and some 26 were given two doses of MenACWY control vaccine. Enrollment into the trials was organized by age into subgroups of 18-55, 56-69 and 70-plus years, and those subgroups contained roughly 150, 30 and 60 TCR-sequenced participants, respectively.

Its CDR3 holds 12 amino acids, cysteine through phenylalanine. The read is trimmed to its CDR3 DNA, 36 bases read in frame from base 1. V is cut by 2 bases and J by 7 bases, and the space between the germline ends is 8 bases. The germline V gene (reference sequence) sets CDR1 to MNHNY and CDR2 to SVGAGI. The CDR3 regions of human TCRbeta chains were analyzed by immunosequencing. The authors' analysis ran thus. TCRs in the repertoires were matched against a reference library of SARS-CoV-2-specific TCRs that had been generated with the MIRA antigen-specificity platform. Breadth was defined as the fraction of unique TCRs that were SARS-CoV-2-associated. Depth was defined as the fraction of total T cells that were SARS-CoV-2-associated. Using the MIRA data, each spike-specific TCR was assigned both to the spike region to which the TCR was reactive and to a CD4 or CD8 class. Log10-transformed breadth and depth values were compared by one-way ANOVA with Sidak's multiple comparisons tests. TCRdb stores this immuneACCESS table with in-frame sequences only. Part of the clones is absent; in the studies checked, under half of the shortfall reflects unresolved V genes, and no reason is known for the rest. The DNA gave D and trimming, while V, J and clone size come from that table. The sample table lists some 65,000 clones, 79% of them with a count of one. The ten largest clones add up to approximately 20% of the sample.

In the paper's terms, the time point label means: baseline before first vaccination. Per the publication, the treatment or condition label means: meningococcal conjugate vaccine given as trial control. Vaccinee samples were obtained from the UK trials COV001 and COV002, which included a single-blind randomized controlled phase 2/3 trial of AZD1222 (ChAdOx1 nCoV-19) in healthy adults. For TCRbeta chain sequencing, PBMC samples were collected from trial participants at day 0 and at day 28 after the second dose. What the work shows at the level of the full study, not this receptor alone: Conclusions about previously exposed vaccinees are limited, since just 5 or 6 AZD1222 recipients were seropositive for SARS-CoV-2 at baseline. Vaccine-associated CD4 TCRs spanned the whole spike protein, with dominant responses in regions 160-218 and 743-854. Reportedly, close to half of the unique spike-specific TCRs recognized epitopes lying outside the regions that are mutated in the B.1.351 and B.1.1.7 variants. After two AZD1222 doses, spike-specific TCR breadth and depth were significantly higher than at day 0 and than in MenACWY recipients. No day 14 peak-response samples were available, so repertoires were characterized only after the peak T cell response. Most participants were white British and females outnumbered males, and the authors suggested that clonal diversity may have been underestimated. In the small 56-69-year group, the increase in depth fell short of significance, most likely because of low power.

This clonotype was obtained from an adult in good health. The rearrangement combines TRBV6-6 with TRBJ1-2; matching of 5 bases hints at TRBD1 as the D gene. Here the sequenced sample was peripheral blood, taken on day 0 of MenACWY control vaccination. The DNA sequence is given as TGTGCCAGCAGTTACGGGGCGGGTGGCTACACCTTC. It translates as CASSYGAGGYTF.